This entry features one T cell receptor beta chain sequence. The antigen is unknown. The split of CD4+ cells yielded CD45RA+ naive and CD45RA-negative memory subsets. The record originates from a study of shared clonotypes between healthy human individuals. Regarding the study as a whole: Against clonotypes common to all four donors, non-shared ones had lower generation probabilities. Enrolling few donors narrowed the genetic and exposure-history diversity that was represented. Larger estimated richness was generally recorded for naive subsets relative to memory subsets.

The CDR3 has 17 residues. The V gene lost 2 bases and the J gene lost 1 base, with 17 bases spanning the gap. Germline-derived CDR1 and CDR2 are MDHEN and SYDVKM. This table comes from immunoSEQ multiplex PCR, and its TCRdb copy is limited to in-frame clones, with some not included. The data contain under 1,100,000 clones, around 74% of them singletons. The chain recombines TRBV28 with TRBJ1-1; perhaps TRBD1 as D (5 bases). This clonotype was sampled from a man in his late teens or twenties in good health. The specimen sequenced was memory CD4+ T cells sorted from blood. This sample's subset: CD45RA-negative fraction. The CDR3 DNA is TGTGCCAGCAGTTTAGGGAGCCTGGGGAGGGGGAACACTGAAGCTTTCTTT. The encoded protein is CASSLGSLGRGNTEAFF.